The 23 T cell receptor beta chains presented below share a single source sample, sequenced in a study of Graves' ophthalmopathy and Graves' hyperthyroidism. Beta-chain TCR CDR3 regions were amplified from RNA transcripts. Scientists carried out first-round RT-PCR using HTBI primers and then a second-round multiplex PCR. TCRdb independently ran MiXCR on the multiplex PCR reads; one entry per CDR3 protein. Among about 1.2 million distinct CDR3 sequences listed, less than 45% were seen once. Sequencing used peripheral blood or thyroid tissue (not recorded which). The receptors come from an adult man with Graves' hyperthyroidism.

This clonotype has at least ten counts. The chain combines TRBV10-3 with TRBJ1-2; TRBD1 might be the D (6 bases). Germline V CDR1 and CDR2: ENHRY, SYGVKD. The germline V and J ends were trimmed by 6 bases and 4 bases, with 24 bases remaining between them. The length of the CDR3 is 17 residues. CDR3 bases: TGTGCCATCAGGAGCCACAGGGTGGTGGCCTCAATCTATGGCTACACCTTC. Translating it yields CAIRSHRVVASIYGYTF.

In this sample, this clonotype turned up many times. This chain links TRBV5-4 with TRBJ2-5, with TRBD2 matching over 7 bases. The length of the CDR3 is 16 residues. Germline assignment: CDR1 SGHNT and CDR2 YYREEE (reference sequence). The V and J ends lost 0 bases and 4 bases, in that order; junction bases with no gene match: 9. CDR3 residues: CASSLGGRENAETQYF. Here the CDR3 DNA reads TGTGCCAGCAGCTTGGGCGGGCGGGAGAATGCAGAGACCCAGTACTTC.

The rearrangement joins TRBV20-1 to TRBJ1-1, with 8 bases lining up with TRBD1. V shed 3 bases and J 2 bases; nucleotides not matched to a gene: 5. Germline-derived CDR1 and CDR2 are DFQATT and SNEGSKA (reference sequence). CDR3 size: 14 residues. CDR3 sequence (DNA): TGCAGTGCTAGGACAACAGGGGGAAACACTGAAGCTTTCTTT. Its translation: CSARTTGGNTEAFF.

Concerning this clonotype: Since a much larger clone is just one base distant, this may be a read error. This chain links TRBV9 with TRBJ2-7; D is perhaps TRBD2 (6 bases). This CDR3 spans 14 amino acids. The germline gives CDR1 SGDLS, CDR2 YYNGEE. CDR3: CASGVGTFSYEQYF. CDR3 DNA sequence: TGTGCCAGCGGCGTAGGGACTTTCTCCTACGAGCAGTACTTC.

This clonotype turned up a few times. The rearrangement uses TRBV19 and TRBJ2-5; TRBD2 is a possible D gene (5 bases). V lost 4 bases and J 2 bases, leaving 17 bases between the germline ends. Germline CDR1 LNHDA, CDR2 SQIVND (reference sequence). This CDR3 is built from 16 residues. CDR3 bases: TGTGCCAGTAGTAGAGGGTCCCAAAGCCGTCAAGAGACCCAGTACTTC. Its protein product is CASSRGSQSRQETQYF.

With respect to this clonotype: A much more abundant neighbour one base away suggests this may be a read error. This rearrangement joins TRBV7-2 to TRBJ2-7; TRBD1 matches 7 bases. Per the germline V gene, CDR1 is SGHTA and CDR2 is FQGNSA. The CDR3 covers 15 residues. For the CDR3, the DNA is TGTGCCAGCAGCTTGACAGGGTGGAGCTCCTACGGGCAGTACTTC. Encoded protein: CASSLTGWSSYGQYF. The full variable domain, with the rest looked up from reference TRBV7-2 and TRBJ2-7, is GAGVSQSPSNKVTEKGKDVELRCDPISGHTALYWYRQSLGQGLEFLIYFQGNSAPDKSGLPSDRFSAERTGGSVSTLTIQRTQQEDSAVYLCASSLTGWSSYGQYFGPGTRLTVT.

This clonotype has ten or more counts. The chain uses TRBV2 and TRBJ2-2; 15 positions match TRBD2. The CDR3 covers 14 residues. CDR1 is SNHLY, CDR2 FYNNEI, per germline. With 6 bases clipped from V and 7 bases from J, the junction kept 0 bases outside the gene matches. The CDR3 spells CASRGLAGGGELFF. CDR3 bases: TGTGCCAGCAGGGGACTAGCGGGAGGCGGGGAGCTGTTTTTT.

This rearrangement joins TRBV25-1 to TRBJ1-6; no firm D call. The CDR3 totals 15 residues. The germline CDR1 and CDR2 sequences are MGHDK and SYGVNS. The V and J ends lost 1 base and 10 bases respectively, with 14 bases between them. In DNA, the CDR3 is TGTGCCAGCAGTGAATGGGCGGGTTTGGAATCACCCCTCCACTTT. Translated, it gives CASSEWAGLESPLHF.

This clonotype was seen at least ten times. The chain couples TRBV20-1 to TRBJ2-2, with TRBD1 matching 8 bases. The CDR3 sequence is 13 residues long. CDR1 is DFQATT and CDR2 is SNEGSKA in the germline V gene (reference sequence). The trim removed 6 bases at V and 7 bases at J, leaving 7 bases unmatched. CDR3 nucleotides: TGCAGTGCCTATACAGGGGGAATCGGGGAGCTGTTTTTT. Its translation is CSAYTGGIGELFF.

The chain links TRBV20-1 to TRBJ1-2, with D perhaps TRBD1 (6 bases). The CDR3 has 14 residues. With 2 bases removed from V and 4 bases from J, the gap between germline ends came to 14 bases. Germline lookup yields CDR1 DFQATT and CDR2 SNEGSKA (reference sequence). DNA of the CDR3: TGCAGTGCTAGACTAGCGGGGGGGGCCTATGGCTACACCTTC. Amino acids: CSARLAGGAYGYTF.

The chain recombines TRBV20-1 with TRBJ2-5; D is tentatively TRBD1 or TRBD2 (5 bases each). Germline loops: CDR1 DFQATT, CDR2 SNEGSKA (reference sequence). V lost 3 bases and J lost 5, with 13 bases in between. The CDR3 covers 13 residues. The CDR3 DNA is TGCAGTGCTAGTGGGGGACGGCGGGAGACCCAGTACTTC. Protein sequence: CSASGGRRETQYF.

This clonotype was observed many times. The rearrangement links TRBV14 to TRBJ2-7; possibly TRBD1 for D (5 bases). The V end lost 9 bases, the J end lost 3 bases, and 9 bases lay between the germline ends. Germline lookup yields CDR1 SGHDN and CDR2 FVKESK. There are 11 residues in the CDR3. CDR3 protein: CASGHFYEQYF. The CDR3 bases are TGTGCCAGTGGACATTTCTACGAGCAGTACTTC.

This clonotype came up many times. The chain is built from TRBV14 and TRBJ1-1; no clear D gene. The V gene's germline CDR1 is SGHDN and CDR2 FVKESK. Trimming stripped 4 bases from V and 0 bases from J, with 9 bases between. The CDR3 covers 14 residues. The CDR3 reads CASSLRTLNTEAFF. The CDR3 nucleotides are TGTGCCAGCAGCCTTCGGACCTTGAACACTGAAGCTTTCTTT.

This clonotype was seen ten or more times. The V and J genes are TRBV5-6 and TRBJ1-2; maybe TRBD1 (5 bases). The CDR3 contains 14 residues. CDR1 is SGHDT and CDR2 is YYEEEE in the germline V gene. The V end lost 0 bases, the J end lost 0 bases, and 6 bases lay between the germline ends. The DNA of the CDR3 is TGTGCCAGCAGCTTGGGACAGCCTAACTATGGCTACACCTTC. It encodes CASSLGQPNYGYTF.

The chain has TRBV19 and TRBJ1-2; 7 nucleotides align to TRBD1. From germline, CDR1 is LNHDA and CDR2 SQIVND (reference sequence). This CDR3 spans 12 amino acids. With 5 bases clipped from V and 9 bases from J, the junction kept 6 bases outside the gene matches. CDR3 loop: CASSQGQVSYTF. CDR3 sequence (DNA): TGTGCCAGTAGTCAAGGACAGGTGAGCTACACCTTC.

The rearrangement uses TRBV2 and TRBJ2-7, with D uncertain. Germline loops: CDR1 SNHLY, CDR2 FYNNEI. Trimming removed 5 bases from V and 3 bases from J, with 17 bases in between. The CDR3 totals 15 residues. The CDR3 DNA is TGTGCCAGCAGTTCGGGTCCTACTCGTATCTACGAGCAGTACTTC. Translating it yields CASSSGPTRIYEQYF.

This sequence joins TRBV4-1 and TRBJ1-5, with TRBD1 matching over 7 bases. The trim removed 4 bases at V and 5 bases at J, leaving 5 bases unmatched. This CDR3 spans 14 amino acids. Germline lookup yields CDR1 MGHRA and CDR2 YSYEKL. CDR3 in DNA: TGCGCCAGCAGCCGAGACAGGGATGATCAGCCCCAGCATTTT. Encoded protein: CASSRDRDDQPQHF.

The chain couples TRBV5-1 to TRBJ1-1, with D possibly being TRBD1 (5 bases). V was cut by 4 bases and J by 0 bases, with 13 bases left in between. The CDR3 is 15 residues long. CDR1 and CDR2 (germline): SGHRS, YFSETQ. DNA for the CDR3: TGCGCCAGCAGCCCCAGGGAGATAATGAACACTGAAGCTTTCTTT. Translating it yields CASSPREIMNTEAFF.

This clonotype has more than one count but fewer than ten. The chain carries TRBV3-1 and TRBJ2-7, with D possibly TRBD1 on 6 matching bases. Trimming shortened V by 1 base and J by 2 bases, and 15 bases separated the two germline ends. The CDR3 consists of 16 residues. CDR1 and CDR2 (germline): LGHDT, YNNKEL (reference sequence). In DNA form, the CDR3 reads TGTGCCAGCAGCCAAGTCACCAGGGGACCCCCCTACGAGCAGTACTTC. Protein sequence: CASSQVTRGPPYEQYF.

The chain has TRBV5-1 and TRBJ1-1; possibly TRBD1 for D (5 bases). This CDR3 is built from 15 residues. Germline CDR1 and CDR2: SGHRS and YFSETQ. Trimming removed 0 bases from V and 4 bases from J, with 13 bases in between. CDR3 coding DNA: TGCGCCAGCAGCTTGGGTTCAGGGTTCGGCACTGAAGCTTTCTTT. Encoded protein: CASSLGSGFGTEAFF.

The CDR3 DNA sequence: TGTGCCAGCAGTTTTACTAGCCGGTACGAGCAGTACTTC. This codes for CASSFTSRYEQYF. This rearrangement joins TRBV28 to TRBJ2-7; maybe TRBD2 (6 bases). The CDR3 runs 13 residues. CDR1 is MDHEN and CDR2 is SYDVKM in the germline V gene. V was shortened by 3 bases and J by 4 bases, with 10 bases between the two germline ends.

This chain uses TRBV10-3 with TRBJ1-1; TRBD1 matches at 7 bases. CDR1 is ENHRY and CDR2 is SYGVKD in the germline V gene. V gave up 10 bases and J gave up 1 base; unmatched junction bases: 9. The CDR3 totals 14 residues. CDR3 DNA: TGTGCCACCTCCCCGACAGGGCCGAACACTGAAGCTTTCTTT. Its protein product is CATSPTGPNTEAFF.

V and J are TRBV7-2 and TRBJ2-5, with 12 bases fitting TRBD2. Per germline, CDR1 SGHTA and CDR2 FQGNSA. The CDR3 runs 14 residues. Unmatched junction bases numbered 11, after V lost 8 bases and J lost 10 bases. The CDR3: CASGVGTSGWDQYF. The CDR3 nucleotides are TGTGCCAGCGGCGTAGGGACTAGCGGGTGGGACCAGTACTTC.